Given below is one T cell receptor (beta chain) in context. These data come from a study of blood T cell repertoires in COVID-19. Germline lookup yields CDR1 SGHDT and CDR2 YYEEEE. Trimming shortened V by 1 base and J by 4 bases, and 8 bases separated the two germline ends. The CDR3 totals 14 residues. The table came from immunoSEQ multiplex PCR; TCRdb's copy has only in-frame clones and leaves some out. Here the sample spans under 85,000 clones, over 75% being singletons. The sequence derives from a man between 65 and 79 years old with active or convalescent COVID-19. The sample comprised peripheral blood. J is TRBJ1-4 and V is TRBV5-6; the D is unclear. CDR3 DNA sequence: TGTGCCAGCAGCTTGTCATGGAGTAATGAAAAACTGTTTTTT. It codes for CASSLSWSNEKLFF.